The sequence of this TCR beta chain was determined in a study of identical twins. TCRdb re-analysed the 5' RACE reads in MiXCR, keeping a single row per CDR3 protein. This sample yields about 220,000 distinct CDR3 sequences, of which approximately 7.1% are seen a single time; roughly 15% belongs to the top ten. The table lists this clonotype with a few counts. The antigen is unknown. Findings and limits, study-wide: Abundant cord blood beta clonotypes carried fewer insertions; memory repertoires showed none.

V lost 7 bases and J 4 bases, leaving 16 bases between the germline ends. The CDR3 loop spans 15 amino acids. Germline V gives CDR1 MGHRA, CDR2 YSYEKL. These data were also reused for a study on T cells expressing NK-cell markers.

The sequencing sample was made of CD8+ T cells sorted from blood. This TCR was recovered from a woman aged 18-30 years in good health. The genes are TRBV4-1 and TRBJ2-2, with D unresolved. CDR3 sequence (DNA): TGCGCCAGCAACCTGGAGTCAGGTCTCACCGGGGAGCTGTTTTTT. Encoded protein: CASNLESGLTGELFF.